The following is a TCR beta chain sequence with its context. Its antigen is not known. CDR1 and CDR2 (germline): MDHEN, SYDVKM. CDR3 length equals 15 residues. The V end was cut by 2 bases, the J end by 1 base, with 12 bases between. This entry belongs to a study of tumor-infiltrating lymphocytes in localized non-small cell lung cancer. Study details: Patients included smokers and never-smokers with various histologies, some sampled after neoadjuvant chemotherapy. The study's findings and limits: Tumors had more T cell infiltration than uninvolved lung, per TCRbeta sequencing and CD3 counts.

Sequencing was performed with immunoSEQ multiplex PCR; in TCRdb, only in-frame clones are kept and a portion is missing. The sample has around 10,000 clones; 60% are singletons. The chain combines TRBV28 with TRBJ2-7, with D perhaps TRBD1 or TRBD2 (7 bases each). This sequence was found in a human donor with non-small cell lung cancer. The sample comprised uninvolved lung tissue not adjacent to the tumor. The CDR3 loop reads CASSLRQGGSYEQYF. DNA of the CDR3: TGTGCCAGCAGTTTAAGGCAGGGGGGGTCCTACGAGCAGTACTTC.